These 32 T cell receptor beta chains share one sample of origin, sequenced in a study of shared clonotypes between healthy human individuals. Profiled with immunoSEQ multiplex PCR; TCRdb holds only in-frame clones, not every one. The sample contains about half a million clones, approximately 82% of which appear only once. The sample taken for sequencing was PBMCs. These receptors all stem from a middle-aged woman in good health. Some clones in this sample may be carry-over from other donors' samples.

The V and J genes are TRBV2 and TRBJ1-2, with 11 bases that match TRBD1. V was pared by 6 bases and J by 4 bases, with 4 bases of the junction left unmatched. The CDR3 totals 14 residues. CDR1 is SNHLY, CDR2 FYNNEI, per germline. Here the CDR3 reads CASSAGTGGYGYTF. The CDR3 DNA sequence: TGTGCCAGCAGCGCCGGGACAGGGGGCTATGGCTACACCTTC.

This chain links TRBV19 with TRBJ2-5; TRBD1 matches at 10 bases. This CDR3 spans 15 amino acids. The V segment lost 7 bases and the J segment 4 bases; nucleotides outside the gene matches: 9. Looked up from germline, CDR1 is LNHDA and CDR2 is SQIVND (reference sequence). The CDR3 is CASTPRTGGGETQYF. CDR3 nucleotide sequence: TGTGCCAGTACCCCGAGGACAGGGGGTGGAGAGACCCAGTACTTC.

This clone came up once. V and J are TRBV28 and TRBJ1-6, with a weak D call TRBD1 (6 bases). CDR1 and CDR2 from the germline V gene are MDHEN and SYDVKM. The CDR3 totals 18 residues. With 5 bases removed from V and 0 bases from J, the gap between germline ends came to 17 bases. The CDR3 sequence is CASSQIGGASSYNSPLHF. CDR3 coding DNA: TGTGCCAGCAGTCAAATAGGGGGGGCCAGCTCCTATAATTCACCCCTCCACTTT.

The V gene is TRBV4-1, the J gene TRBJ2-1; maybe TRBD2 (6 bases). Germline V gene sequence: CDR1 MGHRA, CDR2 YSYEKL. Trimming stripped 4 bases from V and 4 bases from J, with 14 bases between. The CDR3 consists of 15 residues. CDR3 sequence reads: CASSPTGTLYNEQFF. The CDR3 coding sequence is TGCGCCAGCAGCCCCACCGGGACTTTGTACAATGAGCAGTTCTTC.

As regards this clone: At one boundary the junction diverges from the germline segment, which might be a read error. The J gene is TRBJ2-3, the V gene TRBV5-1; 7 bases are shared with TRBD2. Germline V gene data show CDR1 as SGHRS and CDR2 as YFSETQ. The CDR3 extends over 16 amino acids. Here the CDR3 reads CTSSPLSGSSTDTQYF. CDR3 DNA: TGCACCAGCAGCCCGCTTAGCGGGTCTAGCACAGATACGCAGTATTTT.

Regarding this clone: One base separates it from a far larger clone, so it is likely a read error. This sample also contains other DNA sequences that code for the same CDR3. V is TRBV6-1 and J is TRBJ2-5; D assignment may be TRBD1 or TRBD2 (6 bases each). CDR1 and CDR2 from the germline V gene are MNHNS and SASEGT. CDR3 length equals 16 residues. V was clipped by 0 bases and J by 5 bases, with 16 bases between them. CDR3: CASSEAGGQGYETQYF. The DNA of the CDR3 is TGTGCCAGCAGTGAAGCGGGGGGACAAGGGTATGAGACCCAGTACTTC.

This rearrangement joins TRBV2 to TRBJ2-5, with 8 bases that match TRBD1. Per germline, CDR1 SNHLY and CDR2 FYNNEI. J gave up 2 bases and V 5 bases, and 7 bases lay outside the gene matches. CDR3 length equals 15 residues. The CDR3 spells CASSRDRGNQETQYF. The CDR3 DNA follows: TGTGCCAGCAGTCGAGACAGGGGAAATCAAGAGACCCAGTACTTC.

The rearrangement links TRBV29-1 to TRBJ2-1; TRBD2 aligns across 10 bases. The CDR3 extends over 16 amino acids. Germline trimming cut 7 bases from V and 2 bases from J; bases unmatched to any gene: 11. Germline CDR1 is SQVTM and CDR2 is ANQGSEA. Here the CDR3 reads CSARHTSGRAYNEQFF. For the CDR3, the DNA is TGCAGCGCCCGACATACGAGCGGGAGGGCCTACAATGAGCAGTTCTTC.

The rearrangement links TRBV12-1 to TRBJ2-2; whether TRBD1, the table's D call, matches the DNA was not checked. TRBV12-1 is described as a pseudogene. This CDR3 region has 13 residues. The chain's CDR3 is CASSPTGAGELFF. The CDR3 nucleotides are TGTGCCAGCAGCCCGACAGGGGCCGGGGAGCTGTTTTTT.

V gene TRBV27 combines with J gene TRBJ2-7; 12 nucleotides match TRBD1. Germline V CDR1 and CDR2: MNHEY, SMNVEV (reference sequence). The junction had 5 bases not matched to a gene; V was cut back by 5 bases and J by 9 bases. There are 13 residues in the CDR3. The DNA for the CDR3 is TGTGCCAGCAGTCCCGGGACAGGGGGCGGGCAGTACTTC. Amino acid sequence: CASSPGTGGGQYF.

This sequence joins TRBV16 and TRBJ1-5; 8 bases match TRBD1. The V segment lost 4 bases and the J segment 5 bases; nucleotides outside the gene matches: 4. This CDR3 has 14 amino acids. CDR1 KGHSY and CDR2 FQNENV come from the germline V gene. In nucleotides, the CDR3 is TGTGCCAGCAGCCTCGGACAGGGATATCAGCCCCAGCATTTT. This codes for CASSLGQGYQPQHF.

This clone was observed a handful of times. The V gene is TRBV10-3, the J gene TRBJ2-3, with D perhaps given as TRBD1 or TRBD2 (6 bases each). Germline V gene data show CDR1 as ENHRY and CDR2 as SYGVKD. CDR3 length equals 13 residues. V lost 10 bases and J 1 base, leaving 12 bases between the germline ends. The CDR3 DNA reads TGTGCCACCGCCGGGGGCGGCACAGATACGCAGTATTTT. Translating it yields CATAGGGTDTQYF.

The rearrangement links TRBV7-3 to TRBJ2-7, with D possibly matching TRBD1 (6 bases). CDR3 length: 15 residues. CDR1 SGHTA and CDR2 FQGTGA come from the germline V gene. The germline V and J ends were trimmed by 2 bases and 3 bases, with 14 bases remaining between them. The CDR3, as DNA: TGTGCCAGCAGCTTATCGGCAGGGGTTGTCTACGAGCAGTACTTC. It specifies CASSLSAGVVYEQYF.

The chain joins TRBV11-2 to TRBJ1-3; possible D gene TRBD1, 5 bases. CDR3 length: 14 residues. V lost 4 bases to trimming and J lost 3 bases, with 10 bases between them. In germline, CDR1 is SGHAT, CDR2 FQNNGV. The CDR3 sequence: CASSSDSSGNTIYF. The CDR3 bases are TGTGCCAGCAGCTCTGACAGCAGTGGAAACACCATATATTTT.

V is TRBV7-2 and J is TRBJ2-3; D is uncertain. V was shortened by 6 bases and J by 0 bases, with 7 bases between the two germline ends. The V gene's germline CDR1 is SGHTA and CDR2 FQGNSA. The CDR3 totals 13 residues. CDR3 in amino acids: CASSWGSTDTQYF. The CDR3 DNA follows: TGTGCCAGCAGTTGGGGTAGCACAGATACGCAGTATTTT.

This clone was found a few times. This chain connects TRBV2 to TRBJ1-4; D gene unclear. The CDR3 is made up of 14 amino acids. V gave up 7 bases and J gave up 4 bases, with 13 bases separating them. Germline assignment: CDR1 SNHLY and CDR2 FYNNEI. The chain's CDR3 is CASMGRSDNEKLFF. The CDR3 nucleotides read TGTGCCAGCATGGGGAGGAGCGATAATGAAAAACTGTTTTTT. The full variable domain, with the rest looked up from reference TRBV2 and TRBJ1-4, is EPEVTQTPSHQVTQMGQEVILRCVPISNHLYFYWYRQILGQKVEFLVSFYNNEISEKSEIFDDQFSVERPDGSNFTLKIRSTKLEDSAMYFCASMGRSDNEKLFFGSGTQLSVL.

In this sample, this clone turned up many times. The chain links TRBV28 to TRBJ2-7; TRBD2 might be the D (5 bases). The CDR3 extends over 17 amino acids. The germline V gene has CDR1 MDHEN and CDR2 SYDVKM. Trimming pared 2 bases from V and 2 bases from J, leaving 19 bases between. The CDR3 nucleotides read TGTGCCAGCAGTTTAAAGGACGCGCTAGCTCCCACCTACGAGCAGTACTTC. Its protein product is CASSLKDALAPTYEQYF.

CDR3 sequence: CASTRISGMLYEQYF. In DNA, the CDR3 is TGTGCCAGCACCCGGATTAGCGGGATGCTTTACGAGCAGTACTTC. The chain joins TRBV28 to TRBJ2-7; the match to TRBD2 covers 8 bases. V shed 7 bases, J shed 4 bases, and the junction held 12 bases outside the gene matches. Germline V gene lookup returns CDR1 MDHEN and CDR2 SYDVKM. This CDR3 region has 15 residues.

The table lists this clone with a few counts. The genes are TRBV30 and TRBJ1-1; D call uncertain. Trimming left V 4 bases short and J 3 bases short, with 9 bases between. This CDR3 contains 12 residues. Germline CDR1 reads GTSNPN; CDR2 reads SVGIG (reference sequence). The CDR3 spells CAWIEQYTEAFF. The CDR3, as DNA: TGTGCCTGGATAGAGCAGTACACTGAAGCTTTCTTT.

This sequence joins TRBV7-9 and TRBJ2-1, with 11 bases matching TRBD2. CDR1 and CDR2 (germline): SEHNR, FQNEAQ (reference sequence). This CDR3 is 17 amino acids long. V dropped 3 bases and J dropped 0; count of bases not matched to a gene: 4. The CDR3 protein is CASSFTSGSVSYNEQFF. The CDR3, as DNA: TGTGCCAGCAGCTTTACTAGCGGGAGCGTCTCCTACAATGAGCAGTTCTTC.

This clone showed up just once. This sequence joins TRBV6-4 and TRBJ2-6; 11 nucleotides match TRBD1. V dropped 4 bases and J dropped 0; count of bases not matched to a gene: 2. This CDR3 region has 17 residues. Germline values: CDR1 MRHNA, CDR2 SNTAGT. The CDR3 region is CASSAGTGGSGANVLTF. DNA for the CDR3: TGTGCCAGCAGTGCCGGGACAGGGGGCTCTGGGGCCAACGTCCTGACTTTC.

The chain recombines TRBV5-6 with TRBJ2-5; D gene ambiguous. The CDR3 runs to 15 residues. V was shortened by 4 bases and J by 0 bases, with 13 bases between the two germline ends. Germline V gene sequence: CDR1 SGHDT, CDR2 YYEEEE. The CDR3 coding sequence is TGTGCCAGCAGCCCCGCCTCCGGGTACCAAGAGACCCAGTACTTC. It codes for CASSPASGYQETQYF.

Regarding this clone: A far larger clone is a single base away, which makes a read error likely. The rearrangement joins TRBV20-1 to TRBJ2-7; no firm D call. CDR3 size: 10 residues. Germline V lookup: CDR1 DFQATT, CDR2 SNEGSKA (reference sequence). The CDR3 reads CSALGYGQYF. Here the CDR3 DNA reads TGCAGTGCCTTAGGGTACGGGCAGTACTTC.

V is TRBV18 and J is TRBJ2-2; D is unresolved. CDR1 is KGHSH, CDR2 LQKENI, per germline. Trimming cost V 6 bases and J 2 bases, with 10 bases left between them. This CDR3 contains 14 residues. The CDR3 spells CASSLYTNTGELFF. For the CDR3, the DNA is TGTGCCAGCTCTCTATACACAAACACCGGGGAGCTGTTTTTT.

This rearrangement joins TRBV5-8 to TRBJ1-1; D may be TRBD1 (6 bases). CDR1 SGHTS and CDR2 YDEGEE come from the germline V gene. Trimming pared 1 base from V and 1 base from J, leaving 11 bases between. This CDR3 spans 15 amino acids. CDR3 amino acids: CASSLWGAGNTEAFF. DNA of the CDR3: TGTGCCAGCAGCTTGTGGGGGGCAGGGAACACTGAAGCTTTCTTT.

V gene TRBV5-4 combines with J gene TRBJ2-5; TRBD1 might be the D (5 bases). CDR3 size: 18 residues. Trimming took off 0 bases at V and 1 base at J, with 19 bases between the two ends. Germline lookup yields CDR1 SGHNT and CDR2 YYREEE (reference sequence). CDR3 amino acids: CASSLGDRYPTTQETQYF. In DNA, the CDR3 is TGTGCCAGCAGCTTGGGAGACAGATACCCTACTACCCAAGAGACCCAGTACTTC.

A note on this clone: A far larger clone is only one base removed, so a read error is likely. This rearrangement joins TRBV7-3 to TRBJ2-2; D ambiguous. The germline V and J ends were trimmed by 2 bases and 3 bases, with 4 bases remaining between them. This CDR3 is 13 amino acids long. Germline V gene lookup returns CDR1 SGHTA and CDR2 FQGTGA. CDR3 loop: CASSLDYTGELFF. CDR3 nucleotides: TGTGCCAGCAGCTTAGATTACACCGGGGAGCTGTTTTTT.

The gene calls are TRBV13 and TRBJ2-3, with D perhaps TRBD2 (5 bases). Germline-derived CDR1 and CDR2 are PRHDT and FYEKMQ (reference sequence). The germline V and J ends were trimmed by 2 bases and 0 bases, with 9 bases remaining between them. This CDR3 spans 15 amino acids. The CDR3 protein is CASSLQRISTDTQYF. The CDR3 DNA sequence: TGTGCCAGCAGCTTACAGCGGATTAGCACAGATACGCAGTATTTT.

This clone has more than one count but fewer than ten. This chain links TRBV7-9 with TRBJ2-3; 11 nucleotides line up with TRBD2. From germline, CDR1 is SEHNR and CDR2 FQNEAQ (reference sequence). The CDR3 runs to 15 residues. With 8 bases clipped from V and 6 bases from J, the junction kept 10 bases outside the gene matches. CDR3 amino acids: CASVDSGRALDTQYF. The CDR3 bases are TGTGCCAGCGTGGATAGCGGGAGGGCCTTGGATACGCAGTATTTT.

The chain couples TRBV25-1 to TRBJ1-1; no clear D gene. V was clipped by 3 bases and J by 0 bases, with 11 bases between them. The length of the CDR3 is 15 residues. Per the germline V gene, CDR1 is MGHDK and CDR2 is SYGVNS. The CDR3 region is CASSDLNRLNTEAFF. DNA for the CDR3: TGTGCCAGCAGTGACTTGAACAGATTGAACACTGAAGCTTTCTTT.

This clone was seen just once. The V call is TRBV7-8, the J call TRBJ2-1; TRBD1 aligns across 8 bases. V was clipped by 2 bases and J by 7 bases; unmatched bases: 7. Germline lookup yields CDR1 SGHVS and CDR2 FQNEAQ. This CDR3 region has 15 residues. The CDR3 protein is CASSLLAHRGNEQFF. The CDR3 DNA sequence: TGTGCCAGCAGCTTACTAGCTCACAGGGGGAATGAGCAGTTCTTC.

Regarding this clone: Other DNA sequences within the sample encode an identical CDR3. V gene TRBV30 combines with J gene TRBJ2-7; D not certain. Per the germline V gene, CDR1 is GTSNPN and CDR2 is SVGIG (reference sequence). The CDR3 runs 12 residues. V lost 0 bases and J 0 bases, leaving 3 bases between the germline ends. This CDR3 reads CAWSVTSYEQYF. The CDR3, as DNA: TGTGCCTGGAGTGTAACCTCCTACGAGCAGTACTTC. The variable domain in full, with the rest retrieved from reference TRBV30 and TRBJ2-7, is SQTIHQWPATLVQPVGSPLSLECTVEGTSNPNLYWYRQAAGRGLQLLFYSVGIGQISSEVPQNLSASRPQDRQFILSSKKLLLSDSGFYLCAWSVTSYEQYFGPGTRLTVT.